These 2 T cell receptor beta chains were sequenced from one sample in a study of blood T cell repertoires in COVID-19. Libraries were prepared by immunoSEQ multiplex PCR; TCRdb keeps only in-frame clonotypes and omits some of them. This table has approximately 300,000 clones, around 90% appearing once. Sequencing used peripheral blood. These receptors originate from a woman in her twenties or thirties with COVID-19, enrolled during active disease.

This chain uses TRBV10-3 with TRBJ1-2, with TRBD1 matching over 7 bases. CDR1 is ENHRY and CDR2 is SYGVKD in the germline V gene. J gave up 6 bases and V 11 bases, and 18 bases lay outside the gene matches. The CDR3 consists of 15 residues. The CDR3 loop reads CALGDRLGARNGYTF. In DNA, the CDR3 is TGTGCCCTGGGGGACAGACTGGGGGCGCGGAATGGCTACACCTTC.

The V gene is TRBV21-1, the J gene TRBJ1-2. TRBV21-1 is an annotated pseudogene. The CDR3 is made up of 14 amino acids. This chain's CDR3 is CASSTRGADNGYTF. The DNA of the CDR3 is TGTGCCAGCAGCACCCGAGGTGCAGATAATGGCTACACCTTC.